This record covers a single TCR beta chain. This clonotype was observed a handful of times. No cognate antigen has been identified for it. Base quality data are lacking; no much larger clone is found one base away. The library came from UMI-ligation and nested PCR. To cover both TRBC1 and TRBC2, the beta constant-region primer consisted of an equimolar mix of two oligonucleotides. Four rounds of PCR, combining the SP2 primer with nested alpha and beta constant-region primers, were used to amplify the ligated cDNA. A single-stranded oligonucleotide bearing the SP2 primer plus a 12-nucleotide UMI was ligated onto the 3' end of the cDNA by T4 RNA ligase 1. The ligation reaction was incubated at 16°C for about 20-24 hours. To avoid over-amplification, PCR2 was usually performed as a SYBR Green qPCR and halted once a predetermined threshold was reached. All purifications after the first were performed with Agencourt AMPure XP magnetic beads. Libraries were quantified by Qubit and checked on a TapeStation, with a main peak expected near 650 bp. The pooled libraries were sequenced on an Illumina MiSeq using v2 2x251 paired-end kits, which usually yielded about 0.95-2 million reads per sample. Each sample's library went into the pool at around 4 nM, and roughly 5-8% PhiX was added to help with cluster recognition. The original pipeline was this. V and J genes were assigned to Demultiplexor-processed FASTQ reads by Decombinator through tag matching, with a single base-pair mismatch being allowed. By using UMIs, Collapsinator corrected both sequencing errors and the frequency errors caused by PCR heterogeneity. TCRs were translated and CDR3s were extracted from the conserved cysteine to the FGXG phenylalanine by CDR3Translator, with non-productive sequences being flagged. Repertoires were subsampled to equal numbers of UMI-defined TCRs before Gini, Shannon entropy and inverse Simpson indices were calculated. Power-law fits to clonotype abundance distributions were performed by maximum likelihood within the linear range. Similar UMI counts, unique TCR numbers and clonal distributions were obtained with the pipeline and with MIGEC on one naive CD8 sample. One analysis removed from the naive repertoire any naive TCRs that were also found in any memory subset from the same donor. A set of some 7,600 CMV-associated CDR3 sequences, compiled from VDJdb and a published dataset, was used to search the repertoires. TCRdb's own reprocessing of the public reads used fastp at Q25 and MiXCR and kept productive beta chains. Each entry is one CDR3 protein sequence, shown with its most common DNA and genes. These V and J calls are TCRdb output, not the study's own analysis. Recorded for this sample are under 150,000 distinct CDR3 sequences; 15% to 25% of them occurred a single time. Roughly 0.63% of the sample is taken by the ten largest.

This record belongs to a study of naive and memory T cell subsets (dated by TCRdb to 2016 to 2017). General notes on the study: The study applied an open-source, UMI-based TCR alpha and beta sequencing pipeline to sorted naive and memory peripheral blood T cell subsets. RNA was DNase-treated and reverse transcribed with TCR constant-region primers, mostly using SuperScript III. The functional CMV T cell responses agreed completely with IgG serology results.

From a lookup of the germline V gene (reference sequence), CDR1 and CDR2 are SEHNR and FQNEAQ. Its CDR3 holds 17 amino acids, cysteine through phenylalanine. CDR3 DNA is the only sequence kept; it has 51 bases, read in frame from the first base. Overall study results and their limits: A power law was followed by TCR abundance, with an exponent that differed between naive and memory subsets but was consistent across the three individuals. After error correction, only a single occurrence was seen for over 90% of naive TCR sequences, so much steeper abundance distributions were produced than in memory subsets. The repertoire findings for the naive and memory subsets could not be validated against a ground truth, as none was available. A few larger clonotypes were present in naive repertoires, especially CD8 naive repertoires, and these clonotypes were possibly memory cells re-expressing CD45RA. Gini index rose and Shannon and inverse Simpson diversity fell from naive through CM, EM and EMRA in both CD4 and CD8 cells. Single alpha or beta chain sequences, rather than paired alpha/beta receptors, were used to define clonotypes. RNA-based TCR counts may be affected by expression changes linked to T cell activation and differentiation.

TCR alpha and beta chain libraries were amplified separately from the second PCR step onward. To determine each donor's CMV status, fresh PBMCs were stimulated overnight with CMV viral lysate, and IFNgamma production from CD4+ T cells was then assessed. CD4 T cells were positively selected with Miltenyi beads, followed by positive selection of CD8 T cells from the CD4-negative fraction. Cells stained for CD3, CD4, CD8, CD45RA, CD27 and a live/dead dye were sorted on a BD Aria II into four subsets by CD45RA and CD27. Blood was obtained from a few healthy volunteers, and the blood from each volunteer was fractionated into CD4 and CD8 T cells and subsequently into four differentiation subsets. Roughly 120 ml of peripheral blood was collected from each donor, and PBMC were isolated from the blood using Ficoll-Paque PLUS density-gradient centrifugation. The sorted cells were lysed in RLT buffer, after which RNA was extracted using a Qiagen RNeasy kit and kept at -80 degrees C.

Here the chain combines TRBV7-9 and TRBJ2-1, and 8 junction bases match TRBD2. The sequence came from a human donor in good health. The sample consisted of naive CD8+ T cells from blood. The cell subset or site label, as the study defines it: naive T cells, CD45RA high CD27+. Here the CDR3 is given as CARAGERERSSYNEQFF. The sequence in DNA is TGTGCACGCGCGGGGGAGCGGGAGAGGAGCTCCTACAATGAGCAGTTCTTC. Beyond the CDR3, the reference TRBV7-9 and TRBJ2-1 genes provide the residues; the full variable domain reads: DTGVSQNPRHKITKRGQNVTFRCDPISEHNRLYWYRQTLGQGPEFLTYFQNEAQLEKSRLLSDRFSAERPKGSFSTLEIQRTEQGDSAMYLCARAGERERSSYNEQFFGPGTRLTVL.